The 20 T cell receptor beta chains below were found in one sample sequenced in a study of T cell clones after liver transplantation. Profiled with immunoSEQ multiplex PCR; TCRdb holds only in-frame clones, not every one. The data hold roughly 56,000 clones, with approximately 71% observed a single time. Sequences were derived from CD4+ T cells from blood, sampled more than 53 months after liver transplant. Every receptor here comes from a human patient who received a liver transplant. Some T cells may be graft donor cells.

The chain is built from TRBV7-2 and TRBJ2-3; 8 bases match TRBD2. The junction had 9 bases not matched to a gene; V was cut back by 5 bases and J by 2 bases. This CDR3 has 16 residues. Looked up from germline, CDR1 is SGHTA and CDR2 is FQGNSA. This CDR3 is CASSTIAGTSTDTQYF. In nucleotides, the CDR3 is TGTGCCAGCAGCACCATAGCGGGGACTTCCACAGATACGCAGTATTTT.

V and J are TRBV11-2 and TRBJ2-1, with D possibly matching TRBD2 (6 bases). Germline assignment: CDR1 SGHAT and CDR2 FQNNGV. The CDR3 contains 13 residues. V gave up 3 bases and J gave up 7 bases, with 10 bases separating them. The CDR3 DNA reads TGTGCCAGCAGCTTTAGCGGTTCGAATGAGCAGTTCTTC. Its protein product is CASSFSGSNEQFF.

The V gene is TRBV18, the J gene TRBJ2-5, with no clear D. There are 11 residues in the CDR3. Germline-derived CDR1 and CDR2 are KGHSH and LQKENI. The V end was cut by 5 bases, the J end by 2 bases, with 3 bases between. This chain's CDR3 is CASSEQETQYF. As DNA, the CDR3 is TGTGCCAGCTCAGAGCAAGAGACCCAGTACTTC.

The chain recombines TRBV28 with TRBJ1-5, with a tentative D call TRBD1 (5 bases). The germline CDR1 and CDR2 sequences are MDHEN and SYDVKM. The CDR3 contains 13 residues. Trimming pared 3 bases from V and 5 bases from J, leaving 8 bases between. CDR3 coding DNA: TGTGCCAGCAGTTTGCCAGGGCATCAGCCCCAGCATTTT. Encoded protein: CASSLPGHQPQHF.

This chain links TRBV6-1 with TRBJ1-3, with no clear D. CDR3 length equals 15 residues. V was clipped by 1 base and J by 4 bases, with 11 bases between them. Germline CDR1 reads MNHNS; CDR2 reads SASEGT. This CDR3 reads CASSEGILAGNTIYF. CDR3 nucleotide sequence: TGTGCCAGCAGTGAAGGAATTCTGGCAGGAAACACCATATATTTT.

This sequence joins TRBV25-1 and TRBJ2-4; D unresolved. CDR3 length equals 16 residues. Germline V gene sequence: CDR1 MGHDK, CDR2 SYGVNS. V was shortened by 1 base and J by 1 base, with 11 bases between the two germline ends. CDR3 DNA: TGTGCCAGCAGTGAATCACATAATGCGGCCAAAAACATTCAGTACTTC. Its protein product is CASSESHNAAKNIQYF.

This clone was seen a handful of times. The rearrangement joins TRBV21-1 to TRBJ1-2; the D call TRBD1 from the table was never checked on the DNA. TRBV21-1 is recorded as a pseudogene. This CDR3 contains 13 residues. The CDR3, as DNA: TGTGCCAGCAGCAGGCAGGGTAAGGAGGGCTACACCTTC. It encodes CASSRQGKEGYTF.

The table lists this clone with a few counts. CDR3 loop: CASRDFENSPLHF. In nucleotides, the CDR3 is TGCGCCAGCAGGGATTTTGAGAATTCACCCCTCCACTTT. This chain links TRBV5-1 with TRBJ1-6; D unclear. The CDR3 has 13 amino acids. CDR1 is SGHRS and CDR2 is YFSETQ in the germline V gene. Trimming pared 5 bases from V and 7 bases from J, leaving 10 bases between.

The chain uses TRBV5-1 and TRBJ2-1, with 12 bases matching TRBD2. V gave up 7 bases and J gave up 8 bases; unmatched junction bases: 4. The CDR3 consists of 13 residues. Germline V gene lookup returns CDR1 SGHRS and CDR2 YFSETQ. CDR3 loop: CASRLAGVYEQFF. As DNA, the CDR3 is TGCGCCAGCCGACTAGCGGGGGTGTATGAGCAGTTCTTC.

The chain couples TRBV7-2 to TRBJ1-5; D perhaps matches TRBD1 (5 bases). V was shortened by 5 bases and J by 7 bases, with 15 bases between the two germline ends. Looked up from germline, CDR1 is SGHTA and CDR2 is FQGNSA. The CDR3 is 14 amino acids. For the CDR3, the DNA is TGTGCCAGCAGCGGTTCGGGGGAGGGGCAGCCCCAGCATTTT. It translates to CASSGSGEGQPQHF. The variable domain in full, completed from reference TRBV7-2 and TRBJ1-5, reads GAGVSQSPSNKVTEKGKDVELRCDPISGHTALYWYRQSLGQGLEFLIYFQGNSAPDKSGLPSDRFSAERTGGSVSTLTIQRTQQEDSAVYLCASSGSGEGQPQHFGDGTRLSIL.

With respect to this clone: The junction differs from germline at one of its ends, possibly a read error. This sequence joins TRBV10-3 and TRBJ2-1; weak D call: TRBD2 (6 bases). The CDR3 loop spans 13 amino acids. Germline V gene lookup returns CDR1 ENHRY and CDR2 SYGVKD. CDR3 amino acids: CANRRDSNNEQFF. For the CDR3, the DNA is TGTGCCAACCGACGGGACTCCAACAATGAGCAGTTCTTC.

This sequence joins TRBV7-2 and TRBJ2-3; 9 bases are a match to TRBD2. The junction had 3 bases not matched to a gene; V was cut back by 0 bases and J by 2 bases. The CDR3 covers 16 residues. From germline, CDR1 is SGHTA and CDR2 FQGNSA. The CDR3 loop reads CASSLASGGVTDTQYF. CDR3 coding DNA: TGTGCCAGCAGCTTAGCTAGCGGGGGTGTCACAGATACGCAGTATTTT.

V and J are TRBV9 and TRBJ2-4; either TRBD1 or TRBD2 may fit D (6 bases each). The CDR3 is 13 residues long. From germline, CDR1 is SGDLS and CDR2 YYNGEE. Trimming took off 4 bases at V and 12 bases at J, with 17 bases between the two ends. Here the CDR3 reads CASSSGTAGAQYF. CDR3 nucleotides: TGTGCCAGCAGCTCCGGGACTGCAGGGGCTCAGTACTTC.

The V call is TRBV10-1, the J call TRBJ2-3; D call uncertain. This CDR3 is built from 16 residues. Germline CDR1 reads WNHNN; CDR2 reads SYGVQD (reference sequence). The V gene lost 10 bases and the J gene lost 0 bases, with 20 bases spanning the gap. The CDR3 DNA sequence: TGCGCCACCTTATATCAGCTTTGTCCTAGCACAGATACGCAGTATTTT. This translates into CATLYQLCPSTDTQYF.

This clone came up a few times. The chain employs TRBV4-1 and TRBJ2-7, with 7 bases fitting TRBD2. The CDR3 has 16 amino acids. V shed 0 bases and J 3 bases; nucleotides not matched to a gene: 8. Germline V gene lookup returns CDR1 MGHRA and CDR2 YSYEKL. Here the CDR3 DNA reads TGCGCCAGCAGCCAAGATCCGCTAGCGGAGGGCTACGAGCAGTACTTC. Protein sequence: CASSQDPLAEGYEQYF.

The rearrangement links TRBV15 to TRBJ2-6, with D possibly TRBD1 on 7 matching bases. With 3 bases removed from V and 0 bases from J, the gap between germline ends came to 15 bases. The germline V gene encodes CDR1 LNHNV and CDR2 YYDKDF (reference sequence). This CDR3 spans 18 amino acids. CDR3 nucleotide sequence: TGTGCCACCAGCAGTCCTCAGGGGGGTAGCTCTGGGGCCAACGTCCTGACTTTC. This gives the protein CATSSPQGGSSGANVLTF.

This clone was recorded a few times. CDR3 nucleotide sequence: TGTGCCAGCAGTTCAACTGGCAGGGCGTCCGGCGGCTACACCTTC. Its protein product is CASSSTGRASGGYTF. V usage is TRBV6-5 and J usage is TRBJ1-2; possible D gene TRBD1, 5 bases. In germline, CDR1 is MNHEY, CDR2 SVGAGI. Trimming left V 4 bases short and J 8 bases short, with 20 bases between. CDR3 size: 15 residues.

The CDR3 region is CAISESSRGGVNYGYTF. As DNA, the CDR3 is TGTGCCATCAGTGAGTCATCCAGGGGCGGAGTGAACTATGGCTACACCTTC. The chain couples TRBV10-3 to TRBJ1-2; TRBD1 might be the D (6 bases). The CDR3 runs 17 residues. V lost 0 bases, J lost 2 bases, and 16 bases lay in between. Germline lookup yields CDR1 ENHRY and CDR2 SYGVKD.

There are a few counts of this clone. The CDR3 protein is CASSRDNSPLHF. The CDR3 nucleotides read TGTGCCAGCAGCAGGGATAATTCACCCCTCCACTTT. The chain combines TRBV6-1 with TRBJ1-6, with D maybe TRBD1 (5 bases). The CDR3 length is 12 residues. Trimming removed 6 bases at V and 5 bases at J, with 5 bases between. Germline V lookup: CDR1 MNHNS, CDR2 SASEGT.

This chain joins TRBV6-6 and TRBJ2-2; D not resolved. CDR3 length: 13 residues. V was pared by 8 bases and J by 1 base, with 8 bases between. Looked up from germline, CDR1 is MNHNY and CDR2 is SVGAGI (reference sequence). The CDR3 region has the DNA TGTGCCAGCCGGCCCAGGAACACCGGGGAGCTGTTTTTT. This sequence encodes CASRPRNTGELFF.